The T cell receptor beta chain under discussion was sequenced for a study of T-cell reconstitution after alpha-beta-depleted transplantation in children. Unique molecular identifiers were incorporated during preparation of the TCRbeta library. TCRdb called the PCR reads again in MiXCR, with one record for every CDR3 protein. The sample contains about 90,000 distinct CDR3 sequences, about 16% of which appear only once. The ends were cut back, 0 bases at V and 3 bases at J, with 5 bases in the middle. CDR3 size: 14 residues. Germline CDR1 reads SGHVS; CDR2 reads FQNEAQ. This specimen consisted of PBMCs, mostly from graft donor cells, obtained 180 days after TCRalphabeta/CD19-depleted stem cell transplant. The origin of this receptor is a male patient aged 2-9 years who had a stem cell transplant for acute lymphoblastic leukemia, so the T cells may come from the graft donor. The rearrangement uses TRBV7-8 and TRBJ2-2, with D uncertain. CDR3 sequence (DNA): TGTGCCAGCAGCTTAGCGCGAGACACCGGGGAGCTGTTTTTT. It translates to CASSLARDTGELFF.